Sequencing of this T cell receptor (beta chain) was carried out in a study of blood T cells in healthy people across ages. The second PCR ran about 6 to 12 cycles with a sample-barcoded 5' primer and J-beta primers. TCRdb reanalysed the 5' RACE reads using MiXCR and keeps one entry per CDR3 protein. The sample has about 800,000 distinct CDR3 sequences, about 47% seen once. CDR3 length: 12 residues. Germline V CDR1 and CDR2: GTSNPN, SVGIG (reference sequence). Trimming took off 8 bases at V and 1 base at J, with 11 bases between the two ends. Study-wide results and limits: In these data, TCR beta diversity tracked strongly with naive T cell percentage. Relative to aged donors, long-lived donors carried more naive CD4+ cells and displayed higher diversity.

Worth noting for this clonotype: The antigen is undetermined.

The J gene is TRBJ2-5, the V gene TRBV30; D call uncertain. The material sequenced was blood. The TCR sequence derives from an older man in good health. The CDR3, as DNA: TGTGCCCTGACTGTCATCCAAGAGACCCAGTACTTC. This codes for CALTVIQETQYF.